This note documents a single T cell receptor beta chain sequence. Its antigen is undetermined. The data originate from a study of monozygotic twins with inflammatory bowel disease. Study observations and caveats: Concordant and discordant twins showed no difference in repertoire similarity, possibly from limited power. Against healthy co-twins, IBD patients had lower TCRbeta diversity (measured by inverse Simpson).

Researchers used template switching to add UMIs featuring a 6-nucleotide sample barcode. The cDNA of both the TCRalpha and TCRbeta chains was subjected to two nested PCRs of approximately 17 and 9 cycles. Following a re-call of the 5' RACE reads, TCRdb has one entry per CDR3 protein and lacks DNA. The table lists 150,000 to 200,000 distinct CDR3 sequences, with approximately 7.4% in the top ten. This receptor was identified in a human donor with ulcerative colitis or Crohn's disease, or a healthy co-twin of an affected twin (not recorded which). Sequencing was carried out using blood.

The CDR3 sequence: CASSQVTPGTGELFF. The chain carries TRBV4-1 and TRBJ2-2. Germline lookup yields CDR1 MGHRA and CDR2 YSYEKL. This CDR3 comprises 15 residues.